Listed here is a single T cell receptor (beta chain). This sample stems from a study of T cells in localized non-small cell lung cancer. CDR3 length: 13 residues. Germline CDR1 is SNHLY and CDR2 is FYNNEI. V was pared by 9 bases and J by 0 bases, with 2 bases of the junction left unmatched. Clones were sequenced by immunoSEQ multiplex PCR, and TCRdb holds only the in-frame ones, with some missing. The sample holds under 45,000 clones, roughly 83% seen once. The sequencing used PBMCs, collected before any cancer treatment. This sequence joins TRBV2 and TRBJ1-3; TRBD1 matches at 7 bases. This clonotype was obtained from a man aged 35 to 69 with stage II lung adenocarcinoma. This chain's CDR3 is CARGQNSGNTIYF. In nucleotides, the CDR3 is TGTGCCAGGGGACAGAACTCTGGAAACACCATATATTTT.